Reported below is one T cell receptor beta chain. CDR1 and CDR2 from the germline V gene are SEHNR and FQNEAQ (reference sequence). The CDR3 is 14 amino acids. The V gene lost 2 bases and the J gene lost 4 bases, with 11 bases spanning the gap. Per the original methods: Amplification of reference gene primers was used by the study to estimate nucleated cell counts. Assay: immunoSEQ multiplex PCR; the TCRdb copy retains only in-frame clones and omits some. The D gene and trimming were derived from the DNA, and the V and J assignments and clone size from that table. This table has under 250,000 clones, approximately 91% appearing once. These data originate in a study of blood T cell repertoires in COVID-19.

The clonotype originates from a man aged 60 to 69 who had recovered from COVID-19. The sequencing sample was made of peripheral blood. The chain combines TRBV7-9 with TRBJ2-5, with D possibly being TRBD2 (5 bases). Written as DNA, the CDR3 is TGTGCCAGCAGCTTACGAGGGAGTCGAGAGACCCAGTACTTC. Translated, it gives CASSLRGSRETQYF.